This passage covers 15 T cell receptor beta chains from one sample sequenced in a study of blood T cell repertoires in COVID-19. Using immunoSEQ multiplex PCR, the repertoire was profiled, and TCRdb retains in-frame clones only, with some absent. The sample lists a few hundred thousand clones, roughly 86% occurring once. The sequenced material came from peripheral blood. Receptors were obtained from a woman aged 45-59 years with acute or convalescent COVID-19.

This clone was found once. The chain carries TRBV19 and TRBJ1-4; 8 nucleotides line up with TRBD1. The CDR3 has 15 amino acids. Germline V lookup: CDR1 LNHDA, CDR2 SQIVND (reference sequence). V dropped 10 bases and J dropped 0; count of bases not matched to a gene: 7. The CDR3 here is CATRDRSSTNEKLFF. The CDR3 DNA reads TGTGCCACTCGGGACAGGTCGTCAACTAATGAAAAACTGTTTTTT.

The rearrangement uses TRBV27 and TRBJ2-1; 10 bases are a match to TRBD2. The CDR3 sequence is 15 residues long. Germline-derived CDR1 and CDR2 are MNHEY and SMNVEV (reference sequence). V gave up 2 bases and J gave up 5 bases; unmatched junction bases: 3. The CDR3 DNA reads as TGTGCCAGCAGTTTAAGGACTAGCGGAGACAATGAGCAGTTCTTC. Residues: CASSLRTSGDNEQFF.

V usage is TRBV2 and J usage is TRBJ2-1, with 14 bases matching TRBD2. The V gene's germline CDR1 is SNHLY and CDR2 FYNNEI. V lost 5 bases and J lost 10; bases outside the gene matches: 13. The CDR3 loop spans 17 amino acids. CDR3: CASSTNPGLAGDAEQFF. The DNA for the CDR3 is TGTGCCAGCAGTACCAACCCGGGACTAGCGGGAGATGCAGAGCAGTTCTTC.

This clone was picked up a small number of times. Here the CDR3 DNA reads TGTGCCAGCACCCCGAGCTCCTACAATGAGCAGTTCTTC. Translated, it gives CASTPSSYNEQFF. The V and J genes are TRBV3-1 (or the pseudogene TRBV3-2) and TRBJ2-1; the D is unclear. V lost 7 bases to trimming and J lost 0 bases, with 7 bases between them. The length of the CDR3 is 13 residues. Germline V gives CDR1 LGHDT, CDR2 YNNKEL (reference sequence).

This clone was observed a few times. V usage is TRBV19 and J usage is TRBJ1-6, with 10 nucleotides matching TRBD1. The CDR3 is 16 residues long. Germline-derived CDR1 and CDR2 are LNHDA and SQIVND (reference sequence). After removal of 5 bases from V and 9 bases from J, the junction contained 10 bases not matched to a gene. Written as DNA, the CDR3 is TGTGCCAGTAGTGTGTCTGGACAGGGGGACGGTTCACCCCTCCACTTT. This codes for CASSVSGQGDGSPLHF.

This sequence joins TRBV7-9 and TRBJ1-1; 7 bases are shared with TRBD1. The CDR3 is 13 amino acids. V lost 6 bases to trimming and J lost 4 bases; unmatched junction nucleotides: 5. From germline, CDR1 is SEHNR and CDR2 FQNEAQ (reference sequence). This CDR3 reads CASSRQGGTEAFF. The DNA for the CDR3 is TGTGCCAGCAGTCGACAGGGTGGCACTGAAGCTTTCTTT.

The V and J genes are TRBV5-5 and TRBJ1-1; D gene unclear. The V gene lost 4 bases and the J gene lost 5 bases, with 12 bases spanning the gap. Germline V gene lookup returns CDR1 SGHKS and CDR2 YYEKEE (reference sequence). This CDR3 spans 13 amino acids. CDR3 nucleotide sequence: TGTGCCAGCAGCACCCAGACGGGGACTGAAGCTTTCTTT. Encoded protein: CASSTQTGTEAFF.

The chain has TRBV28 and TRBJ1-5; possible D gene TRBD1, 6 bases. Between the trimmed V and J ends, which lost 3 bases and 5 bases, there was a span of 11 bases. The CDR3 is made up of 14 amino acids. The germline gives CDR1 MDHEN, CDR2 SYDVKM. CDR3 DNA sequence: TGTGCCAGCAGTTTCGGGGGGGCGGATCAGCCCCAGCATTTT. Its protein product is CASSFGGADQPQHF.

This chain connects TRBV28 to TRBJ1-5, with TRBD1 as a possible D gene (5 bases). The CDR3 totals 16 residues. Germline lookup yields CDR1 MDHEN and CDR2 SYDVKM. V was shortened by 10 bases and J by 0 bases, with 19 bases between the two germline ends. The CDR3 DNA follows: TGTGCCACCTCGAGCGGGGCGACTATTAGCAATCAGCCCCAGCATTTT. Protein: CATSSGATISNQPQHF.

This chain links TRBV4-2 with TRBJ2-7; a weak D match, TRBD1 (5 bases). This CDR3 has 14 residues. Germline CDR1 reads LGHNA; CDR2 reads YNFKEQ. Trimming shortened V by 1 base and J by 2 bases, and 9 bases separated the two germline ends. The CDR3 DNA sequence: TGTGCCAGCAGCCAAGGGGCAGGGACCTACGAGCAGTACTTC. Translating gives CASSQGAGTYEQYF.

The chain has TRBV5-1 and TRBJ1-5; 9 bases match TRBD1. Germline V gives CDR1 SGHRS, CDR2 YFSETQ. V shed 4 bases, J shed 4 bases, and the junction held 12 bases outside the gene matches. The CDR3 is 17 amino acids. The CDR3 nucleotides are TGCGCCAGCAGCCCCGGGACAGGGATTTCCAGGAATCAGCCCCAGCATTTT. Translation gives CASSPGTGISRNQPQHF.

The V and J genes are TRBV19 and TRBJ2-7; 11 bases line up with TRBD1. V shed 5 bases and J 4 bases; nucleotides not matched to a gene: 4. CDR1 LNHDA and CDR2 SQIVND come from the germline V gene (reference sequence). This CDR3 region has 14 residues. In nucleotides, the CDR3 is TGTGCCAGTAGTGCCGGGACAGGGGGTTACGAGCAGTACTTC. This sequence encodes CASSAGTGGYEQYF.

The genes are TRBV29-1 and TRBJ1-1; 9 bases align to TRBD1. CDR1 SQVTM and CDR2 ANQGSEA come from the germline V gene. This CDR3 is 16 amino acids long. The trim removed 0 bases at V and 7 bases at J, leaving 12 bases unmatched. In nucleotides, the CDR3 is TGCAGCGTTGAAGAAAAACGACCAAGGACAGGGGATGAAGCTTTCTTT. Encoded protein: CSVEEKRPRTGDEAFF.

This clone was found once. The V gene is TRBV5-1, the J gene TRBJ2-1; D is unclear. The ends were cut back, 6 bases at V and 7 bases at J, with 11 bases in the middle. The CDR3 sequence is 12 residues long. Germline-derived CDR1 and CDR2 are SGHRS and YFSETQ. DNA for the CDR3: TGCGCCAGCAAGGCCAGCGAGAATGAGCAGTTCTTC. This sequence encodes CASKASENEQFF.

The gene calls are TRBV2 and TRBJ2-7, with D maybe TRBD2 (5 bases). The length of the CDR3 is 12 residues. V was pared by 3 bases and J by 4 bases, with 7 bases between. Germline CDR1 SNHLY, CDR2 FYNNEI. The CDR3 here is CASSEWEYEQYF. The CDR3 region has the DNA TGTGCCAGCAGTGAGTGGGAGTACGAGCAGTACTTC.